The 12 T cell receptor beta chains below all came from one sample that was sequenced in a study of persistence of HIV-infected CD4 T cells. The libraries were made with immunoSEQ version 4 in survey mode. The data were produced by immunoSEQ multiplex PCR, yet TCRdb's version contains in-frame clones alone and is incomplete. The profile shows fewer than 45,000 clones, 88% of them singletons. Anti-CD3/anti-CD28 beads served as a nonspecific positive control stimulus. Sorting selected CD4+ T cells upregulating both CD40 ligand and CD69. These TCRs are of unknown antigen specificity. Sequencing was performed on CD4+ T cells sorted from PBMCs after 18-hour stimulation, taken from a patient who received antiretroviral therapy. The source of these receptors is an adult woman with HIV who was CMV-seropositive.

The V call is TRBV21-1, the J call TRBJ1-5; TRBD1, the table's D call, was not compared with the DNA. TRBV21-1 is classified as a pseudogene. The CDR3 totals 17 residues. In DNA form, the CDR3 reads TGTGCCAGCAGCACCCAAACAGGCGCTTATAGCAATCAGCCCCAGCATTTT. It codes for CASSTQTGAYSNQPQHF.

This clone was seen only once. The J gene is TRBJ2-1, the V gene TRBV4-2; the D is unclear. CDR3 length equals 15 residues. CDR1 is LGHNA and CDR2 is YNFKEQ in the germline V gene. The V and J ends lost 1 base and 2 bases respectively, with 9 bases between them. Here the CDR3 reads CASSQVKAAYNEQFF. As DNA, the CDR3 is TGTGCCAGCAGCCAAGTTAAGGCCGCCTACAATGAGCAGTTCTTC.

CDR3: CASSQGTAEAFF. The CDR3 region has the DNA TGTGCCAGCTCACAAGGGACCGCTGAAGCTTTCTTT. The chain joins TRBV18 to TRBJ1-1; tentatively, D is TRBD1 (5 bases). The germline V gene encodes CDR1 KGHSH and CDR2 LQKENI. V was trimmed by 4 bases and J by 6 bases, leaving 9 bases between them. The CDR3 has 12 residues. Using reference TRBV18 and TRBJ1-1 for the parts outside the CDR3, the full variable domain is NAGVMQNPRHLVRRRGQEARLRCSPMKGHSHVYWYRQLPEEGLKFMVYLQKENIIDESGMPKERFSAEFPKEGPSILRIQQVVRGDSAAYFCASSQGTAEAFFGQGTRLTVV.

The V call is TRBV30, the J call TRBJ1-5; possible D gene TRBD1, 5 bases. Germline CDR1 and CDR2: GTSNPN and SVGIG (reference sequence). This CDR3 has 13 amino acids. V gave up 4 bases and J gave up 2 bases, with 9 bases separating them. The CDR3 DNA is TGTGCCTGGAAAGGGGTTGGCAATCAGCCCCAGCATTTT. The encoded protein is CAWKGVGNQPQHF.

The rearrangement joins TRBV2 to TRBJ1-2; D is ambiguous. The CDR3 spans 14 residues. In germline, CDR1 is SNHLY, CDR2 FYNNEI. Between the trimmed V and J ends, which lost 5 bases and 0 bases, there was a span of 10 bases. The CDR3 coding sequence is TGTGCCAGCAGTAGGGAGCTCTCTAACTATGGCTACACCTTC. It translates to CASSRELSNYGYTF.

V is TRBV5-5 and J is TRBJ1-1; D not certain. Germline values: CDR1 SGHKS, CDR2 YYEKEE (reference sequence). The CDR3 sequence is 13 residues long. V lost 1 base and J 0 bases, leaving 4 bases between the germline ends. CDR3 in amino acids: CASSLTVNTEAFF. The CDR3 nucleotides read TGTGCCAGCAGCTTGACGGTGAACACTGAAGCTTTCTTT. Together with reference TRBV5-5 and TRBJ1-1, the CDR3 gives the full variable domain: DAGVTQSPTHLIKTRGQQVTLRCSPISGHKSVSWYQQVLGQGPQFIFQYYEKEERGRGNFPDRFSARQFPNYSSELNVNALLLGDSALYLCASSLTVNTEAFFGQGTRLTVV.

V gene TRBV14 combines with J gene TRBJ1-3; D is perhaps TRBD1 (5 bases). The germline V gene encodes CDR1 SGHDN and CDR2 FVKESK. V was cut by 0 bases and J by 2 bases, with 14 bases left in between. The CDR3 loop spans 17 amino acids. As DNA, the CDR3 is TGTGCCAGCAGCCAAGAAGGTATCCCGGGGCCTGGAAACACCATATATTTT. Protein sequence: CASSQEGIPGPGNTIYF.

The chain links TRBV12-3 or TRBV12-4 to TRBJ1-2; D is perhaps TRBD1 (6 bases). This CDR3 contains 13 residues. V lost 5 bases to trimming and J lost 4 bases, with 11 bases between them. CDR3 in DNA: TGTGCCAGCAGTCTCGACAGGATCTATGGCTACACCTTC. The encoded protein is CASSLDRIYGYTF.

This clone was counted once. V gene TRBV24-1 combines with J gene TRBJ2-5; D uncertain. The CDR3 spans 11 residues. Looked up from germline, CDR1 is KGHDR and CDR2 is SFDVKD. Trimming removed 3 bases at V and 13 bases at J, with 11 bases between. The CDR3, as DNA: TGTGCCACCAGTGATCCCCGGGTCCTGTACTTC. This sequence encodes CATSDPRVLYF.

This chain connects TRBV10-3 to TRBJ1-1, with a possible D match to TRBD1 (5 bases). Germline CDR1 is ENHRY and CDR2 is SYGVKD. The CDR3 is 14 amino acids. V lost 0 bases to trimming and J lost 5 bases, with 10 bases between them. The CDR3 DNA follows: TGTGCCATCAGTGAGTCGTACGGGGGGACTGAAGCTTTCTTT. It yields the protein CAISESYGGTEAFF.

CDR3 in DNA: TGTGCCAGCAGTTTATTGTCGGAAGAGCAGTACTTC. Its protein product is CASSLLSEEQYF. The V gene is TRBV28, the J gene TRBJ2-7, with unresolved D. Trimming cost V 1 base and J 7 bases, with 8 bases left between them. CDR1 is MDHEN and CDR2 is SYDVKM in the germline V gene. The CDR3 has 12 residues.

The J gene is TRBJ1-1, the V gene TRBV5-6; D unresolved. The germline V gene encodes CDR1 SGHDT and CDR2 YYEEEE. This CDR3 spans 14 amino acids. Between the trimmed V and J ends, which lost 0 bases and 1 base, there was a span of 7 bases. CDR3 in amino acids: CASSLGARNTEAFF. The DNA for the CDR3 is TGTGCCAGCAGCTTGGGGGCGCGGAACACTGAAGCTTTCTTT.